This T cell receptor beta chain appears in the sequencing data of a study of blood T cell repertoires in COVID-19. Generated by immunoSEQ multiplex PCR, the TCRdb table keeps only in-frame clones and is missing some. Counted here are 120,000 or so clones, 70% to 90% occurring once; the ten biggest clones make up 4.8%. Germline CDR1 LGHNA, CDR2 YNFKEQ. V was clipped by 1 base and J by 10 bases; unmatched bases: 11. The CDR3 runs 17 residues. The source material was peripheral blood. The chain couples TRBV4-2 to TRBJ2-1; 12 bases match TRBD2. The sequence came from a human donor in a cohort sampled during active COVID-19. CDR3 in amino acids: CASSQALTSGSGEEQFF. CDR3 sequence (DNA): TGTGCCAGCAGCCAAGCCTTGACTAGCGGGAGCGGAGAAGAGCAGTTCTTC.